This record concerns one T cell receptor (beta chain) sequence. The record originates from a study of blood T cell repertoires in COVID-19. About the research overall: The samples span acute and convalescent COVID-19 from the United States, Italy and Spain.

This CDR3 has 12 residues. CDR1 and CDR2 from the germline V gene are SGHDT and YYEEEE. V lost 2 bases to trimming and J lost 11 bases, with 13 bases between them. Original methodology: For nucleated cells, counts were estimated from reference gene primer amplification. This table comes from immunoSEQ multiplex PCR, and its TCRdb copy is limited to in-frame clones, with some not included. V and J calls and clone size are those listed in that table; D and trimming were worked out from the DNA. The table shows under 95,000 clones, with around 80% occurring only once. The sequencing input was peripheral blood. The rearrangement joins TRBV5-6 to TRBJ1-1; D gene unclear. The TCR originated in a man in his fifties or sixties with acute or convalescent COVID-19. The CDR3: CASSFFDSEAFF. The DNA for the CDR3 is TGTGCCAGCAGCTTTTTCGATTCGGAGGCTTTCTTT.